The following is a T cell receptor beta chain sequence with its context. These data are taken from a study of T cells in Graves' hyperthyroidism and ophthalmopathy. CDR3 length: 16 amino acids. CDR1 is SGDLS and CDR2 is YYNGEE in the germline V gene. Trimming removed 4 bases from V and 2 bases from J; junction bases left unmatched: 7. It was RNA transcripts that yielded the amplified TCR beta CDR3 regions. A set of HTBI primers served as the primers for a first-round RT-PCR of the TCR CDR3. TCRdb re-called the multiplex PCR reads with MiXCR, one entry per CDR3 protein. The sample lists some 690,000 distinct CDR3 sequences, 15% to 20% occurring once.

This rearrangement joins TRBV9 to TRBJ2-3; the match to TRBD2 covers 10 bases. The sequenced sample consisted of blood. This TCR came from a man aged 45 to 65 with Graves' hyperthyroidism. The CDR3 here is CASSSTSGDLTDTQYF. For the CDR3, the DNA is TGTGCCAGCAGCTCCACTAGCGGGGACCTCACAGATACGCAGTATTTT.